This passage covers 17 T cell receptor beta chains from one sample sequenced in a study of cytotoxic CD8 clonotypes in ibrutinib-treated CLL. Sequenced by immunoSEQ multiplex PCR; TCRdb stores in-frame clones only, minus some. Here the sample spans tens of thousands of clones, 69% being singletons. Sequences were derived from PBMCs, sampled after 24 months of ibrutinib treatment. Receptor source: a human donor with chronic lymphocytic leukemia.

This CDR3 reads CASRPFEGGSYEQYF. The CDR3 nucleotides are TGTGCCAGCAGGCCTTTTGAGGGTGGGTCCTACGAGCAGTACTTC. The rearrangement links TRBV28 to TRBJ2-7, with a possible D match to TRBD2 (5 bases). Germline assignment: CDR1 MDHEN and CDR2 SYDVKM. The CDR3 extends over 15 amino acids. V was pared by 6 bases and J by 1 base, with 16 bases between.

This clone was counted a few times. The chain uses TRBV6-1 and TRBJ2-1; 9 nucleotides align to TRBD1. The germline CDR1 and CDR2 sequences are MNHNS and SASEGT. The trim removed 1 base at V and 7 bases at J, leaving 8 bases unmatched. This CDR3 spans 16 amino acids. Here the CDR3 reads CASSEEDRGFLNEQFF. The CDR3 region has the DNA TGTGCCAGCAGTGAAGAGGACAGGGGATTTTTAAATGAGCAGTTCTTC.

V usage is TRBV5-1 and J usage is TRBJ1-2; 7 bases are a match to TRBD1. CDR3 length: 17 residues. With V trimmed by 2 bases and J by 2 bases, 12 bases remained unmatched. Germline CDR1 is SGHRS and CDR2 is YFSETQ. This CDR3 reads CASSFGPGGRRNYGYTF. The CDR3 DNA sequence: TGCGCCAGCAGCTTTGGGCCAGGGGGGAGAAGGAACTATGGCTACACCTTC.

This clone has a handful of counts. The rearrangement joins TRBV11-2 to TRBJ2-7; tentatively, D is TRBD1 (5 bases). V was shortened by 1 base and J by 7 bases, with 8 bases between the two germline ends. The CDR3 runs 12 residues. Per the germline V gene, CDR1 is SGHAT and CDR2 is FQNNGV. The CDR3 sequence: CASSLGRQEQYF. CDR3 nucleotide sequence: TGTGCCAGCAGCTTAGGGAGACAGGAGCAGTACTTC.

The CDR3 DNA follows: TGTGCCAGCAGCTCCCTTAATGACTACGAGCAGTACTTC. It encodes CASSSLNDYEQYF. The genes are TRBV7-9 and TRBJ2-7, with D hard to call. This CDR3 region has 13 residues. Trimming removed 4 bases at V and 3 bases at J, with 10 bases between. The germline V gene has CDR1 SEHNR and CDR2 FQNEAQ (reference sequence).

The chain has TRBV28 and TRBJ1-2; D ambiguous. The V gene's germline CDR1 is MDHEN and CDR2 SYDVKM. The CDR3 spans 12 residues. Trimming shortened V by 7 bases and J by 6 bases, and 12 bases separated the two germline ends. CDR3 loop: CASITRGDGYTF. The CDR3 nucleotides read TGTGCCAGCATTACTCGGGGAGATGGCTACACCTTC.

The gene calls are TRBV5-1 and TRBJ2-5, with TRBD2 matching over 7 bases. Germline V CDR1 and CDR2: SGHRS, YFSETQ. The V gene end was trimmed by 1 base and the J gene end by 5 bases; junction bases not matched to a gene: 2. CDR3 length: 13 amino acids. The CDR3 DNA reads TGCGCCAGCAGCTTGCGGGGAGGGGAGACCCAGTACTTC. Translation gives CASSLRGGETQYF.

The chain employs TRBV19 and TRBJ2-4; 7 bases are shared with TRBD2. J lost 0 bases, V lost 2 bases, and 7 bases had no gene match. CDR1 LNHDA and CDR2 SQIVND come from the germline V gene (reference sequence). The CDR3 loop spans 17 amino acids. CDR3 in amino acids: CASSIIGGGLAKNIQYF. The CDR3 coding sequence is TGTGCCAGTAGTATAATTGGGGGAGGGTTAGCCAAAAACATTCAGTACTTC.

V is TRBV6-5 and J is TRBJ2-5; weak D call: TRBD2 (5 bases). There are 14 residues in the CDR3. The germline V gene encodes CDR1 MNHEY and CDR2 SVGAGI. Trimming removed 6 bases at V and 1 base at J, with 12 bases between. The DNA for the CDR3 is TGTGCCAGCAGCCTCGACTACGGCCAAGAGACCCAGTACTTC. It yields the protein CASSLDYGQETQYF.

This sequence joins TRBV6-7 and TRBJ2-3; D is unresolved. TRBV6-7 is reported as an ORF; its role is uncertain. The V end lost 6 bases, the J end lost 0 bases, and 13 bases lay between the germline ends. The CDR3 extends over 15 amino acids. The CDR3 nucleotides read TGTGCCAGCAGCGCGGACGGATCTAGCACAGATACGCAGTATTTT. Protein product: CASSADGSSTDTQYF.

This clone turned up a few times. The V and J genes are TRBV9 and TRBJ2-7, with 10 positions matching TRBD2. Losses at the gene ends were 4 bases for V and 5 bases for J; bases not matched to a gene: 21. Germline-derived CDR1 and CDR2 are SGDLS and YYNGEE. This CDR3 comprises 19 residues. Here the CDR3 DNA reads TGTGCCAGCAGCCCTACTTCGGGACTAGCGCTCCTGCCCGGAAACGAGCAGTACTTC. Protein product: CASSPTSGLALLPGNEQYF. The full variable domain, with the rest looked up from reference TRBV9 and TRBJ2-7, is DSGVTQTPKHLITATGQRVTLRCSPRSGDLSVYWYQQSLDQGLQFLIQYYNGEERAKGNILERFSAQQFPDLHSELNLSSLELGDSALYFCASSPTSGLALLPGNEQYFGPGTRLTVT.

V is TRBV19 and J is TRBJ1-5; TRBD1 is a possible D gene (5 bases). From germline, CDR1 is LNHDA and CDR2 SQIVND (reference sequence). This CDR3 comprises 16 residues. V gave up 3 bases and J gave up 3 bases, with 15 bases separating them. CDR3 DNA: TGTGCCAGTAGTATTCGGCAGGGTGGAACCAATCAGCCCCAGCATTTT. Its protein is CASSIRQGGTNQPQHF. Full variable domain (outside the CDR3, taken from reference TRBV19 and TRBJ1-5): DGGITQSPKYLFRKEGQNVTLSCEQNLNHDAMYWYRQDPGQGLRLIYYSQIVNDFQKGDIAEGYSVSREKKESFPLTVTSAQKNPTAFYLCASSIRQGGTNQPQHFGDGTRLSIL.

The chain employs TRBV7-9 and TRBJ2-1; TRBD1 is a possible D gene (6 bases). V was cut by 1 base and J by 7 bases, with 17 bases left in between. Germline CDR1 and CDR2: SEHNR and FQNEAQ (reference sequence). The CDR3 spans 16 residues. The CDR3 DNA follows: TGTGCCAGCAGCTTAGTTGTGGGGGCCTCGGGGAATGAGCAGTTCTTC. It translates to CASSLVVGASGNEQFF.

The chain carries TRBV28 and TRBJ1-3, with 8 bases that match TRBD1. This CDR3 has 14 amino acids. Trimming at V came to 5 bases and at J to 5 bases, leaving 5 bases not matched to a gene. Germline values: CDR1 MDHEN, CDR2 SYDVKM. The CDR3 coding sequence is TGTGCCAGCAGTCCCAGGACAGGGAGAAACACCATATATTTT. It specifies CASSPRTGRNTIYF.

The rearrangement uses TRBV5-1 and TRBJ2-5; D is undetermined. The germline gives CDR1 SGHRS, CDR2 YFSETQ. The CDR3 has 14 residues. Trimming removed 4 bases at V and 1 base at J, with 11 bases between. The CDR3 protein is CASSPGRSQETQYF. The CDR3 nucleotides read TGCGCCAGCAGCCCCGGACGGAGCCAAGAGACCCAGTACTTC.

The chain couples TRBV5-1 to TRBJ1-4; weak D call: TRBD1 (6 bases). V gave up 0 bases and J gave up 4 bases, with 16 bases separating them. CDR3 length equals 17 residues. Germline CDR1 is SGHRS and CDR2 is YFSETQ. CDR3 sequence: CASSLERVQGYNEKLFF. CDR3 bases: TGCGCCAGCAGCTTGGAACGAGTACAGGGATATAATGAAAAACTGTTTTTT.

J is TRBJ2-1 and V is TRBV7-3; 16 bases fit TRBD2. Germline V lookup: CDR1 SGHTA, CDR2 FQGTGA. Trimming took 0 bases from V and 3 from J; bases not matched to a gene: 8. This CDR3 is 20 amino acids long. The CDR3 loop reads CASSLTPGTSGGARYNEQFF. CDR3 DNA sequence: TGTGCCAGCAGCTTAACCCCCGGGACTAGCGGGGGGGCCCGCTACAATGAGCAGTTCTTC.